This passage covers 22 T cell receptor beta chains from one sample sequenced in a study of vaccination effects on CD4 cells after COVID-19. For these receptors, no antigen is known. Expansion with viral peptide pools was applied to antigen-specific CD4+ T cells by the ViraFEST assay prior to sequencing. Researchers isolated CD4+ T cells once approximately ten days of culture had elapsed. TCRdb's table, derived via immunoSEQ multiplex PCR, lists solely in-frame clones and lacks some. Found here are tens of thousands of clones, 70% of them singletons; the top ten hold about 17%. Sample: CD4+ T cells from PBMCs cultured with HCoV-229E spike peptides, taken before COVID-19 vaccination. These receptors all stem from a human donor who received a COVID-19 vaccine.

This rearrangement joins TRBV4-1 to TRBJ1-3; no clear D. V was pared by 5 bases and J by 0 bases, with 14 bases between. The CDR3 length is 16 residues. Germline V gene sequence: CDR1 MGHRA, CDR2 YSYEKL. CDR3 nucleotides: TGCGCCAGCAGCTTTTCGGACCGAAACTCTGGAAACACCATATATTTT. Its translation is CASSFSDRNSGNTIYF.

The chain recombines TRBV15 with TRBJ2-1, with 10 positions matching TRBD2. This CDR3 comprises 16 residues. Unmatched junction bases numbered 1, after V lost 0 bases and J lost 2 bases. Germline assignment: CDR1 LNHNV and CDR2 YYDKDF (reference sequence). The CDR3 DNA follows: TGTGCCACCAGCAGAGATCTAGCGGGAGCCTACAATGAGCAGTTCTTC. Amino acids: CATSRDLAGAYNEQFF.

The chain employs TRBV19 and TRBJ1-1, with TRBD1 as a possible D gene (5 bases). The CDR3 covers 14 residues. The V end was cut by 3 bases, the J end by 7 bases, with 15 bases between. Germline V lookup: CDR1 LNHDA, CDR2 SQIVND (reference sequence). For the CDR3, the DNA is TGTGCCAGTAGTATCAGAGGTGAGAGGGGTGAAGCTTTCTTT. Its protein product is CASSIRGERGEAFF.

The gene calls are TRBV4-1 and TRBJ2-1, with a tentative D call TRBD2 (5 bases). The germline gives CDR1 MGHRA, CDR2 YSYEKL. Trimming removed 1 base at V and 2 bases at J, with 6 bases between. This CDR3 is built from 14 residues. The CDR3 bases are TGCGCCAGCAGCCAAGGGGAGACCTACAATGAGCAGTTCTTC. Its protein is CASSQGETYNEQFF.

The chain uses TRBV5-1 and TRBJ2-2; the match to TRBD1 covers 11 bases. The CDR3 has 15 residues. V was clipped by 4 bases and J by 3 bases; unmatched bases: 2. The germline V gene has CDR1 SGHRS and CDR2 YFSETQ. The CDR3 region is CASSTGQGDTGELFF. The CDR3 coding sequence is TGCGCCAGCAGCACGGGACAGGGGGACACCGGGGAGCTGTTTTTT.

The chain has TRBV5-1 and TRBJ2-5; maybe TRBD2 (6 bases). The CDR3 covers 16 residues. CDR1 is SGHRS and CDR2 is YFSETQ in the germline V gene. V shed 1 base and J shed 5 bases, with 18 bases lying between them. As DNA, the CDR3 is TGCGCCAGCAGCTTGAGCGCTCGCGGGGAACACGAGACCCAGTACTTC. It codes for CASSLSARGEHETQYF. The variable domain in full, completed from reference TRBV5-1 and TRBJ2-5, reads KAGVTQTPRYLIKTRGQQVTLSCSPISGHRSVSWYQQTPGQGLQFLFEYFSETQRNKGNFPGRFSGRQFSNSRSEMNVSTLELGDSALYLCASSLSARGEHETQYFGPGTRLLVL.

A few counts support this clone. This sequence joins TRBV20-1 and TRBJ1-1; D remains unclear. Trimming removed 4 bases at V and 0 bases at J, with 3 bases between. The V gene's germline CDR1 is DFQATT and CDR2 SNEGSKA (reference sequence). CDR3 length: 11 residues. The CDR3 DNA sequence: TGCAGTGCTACTATGAACACTGAAGCTTTCTTT. The encoded protein is CSATMNTEAFF.

J is TRBJ2-2 and V is TRBV2; D perhaps matches TRBD1 (5 bases). From germline, CDR1 is SNHLY and CDR2 FYNNEI. Deletions cut 5 bases from V and 2 bases from J, with 9 bases between. This CDR3 has 14 amino acids. For the CDR3, the DNA is TGTGCCAGCAGTCGACAGAAAAACACCGGGGAGCTGTTTTTT. Protein product: CASSRQKNTGELFF.

The rearrangement uses TRBV6-1 and TRBJ2-3; TRBD2 aligns across 9 bases. V shed 1 base and J 4 bases; nucleotides not matched to a gene: 6. The CDR3 is made up of 16 amino acids. Per germline, CDR1 MNHNS and CDR2 SASEGT. This CDR3 reads CASSEVSGSFADTQYF. DNA for the CDR3: TGTGCCAGCAGTGAAGTTAGCGGGAGTTTCGCAGATACGCAGTATTTT.

The rearrangement links TRBV12-3 or TRBV12-4 to TRBJ1-2; 7 nucleotides match TRBD1. Trimming at V came to 4 bases and at J to 4 bases, leaving 3 bases not matched to a gene. CDR3 length equals 13 residues. CDR3 coding DNA: TGTGCCAGCAGTTCGGGACAGCTCTATGGCTACACCTTC. It encodes CASSSGQLYGYTF.

The chain links TRBV5-1 to TRBJ2-7; 9 bases map to TRBD1. V dropped 5 bases and J dropped 0; count of bases not matched to a gene: 9. CDR1 is SGHRS and CDR2 is YFSETQ in the germline V gene. The CDR3 is made up of 16 amino acids. The CDR3 bases are TGCGCCAGCAGGGGCGGACAGGGGCGGCCCTCCTACGAGCAGTACTTC. Translating gives CASRGGQGRPSYEQYF.

CDR3 sequence: CAISESRTGVNTGELFF. The CDR3 DNA reads TGTGCCATCAGTGAGTCGAGGACAGGGGTCAACACCGGGGAGCTGTTTTTT. The J gene is TRBJ2-2, the V gene TRBV10-3; the match to TRBD1 covers 9 bases. Germline values: CDR1 ENHRY, CDR2 SYGVKD. This CDR3 spans 17 amino acids. Trimming cost V 0 bases and J 2 bases; bases outside gene matches: 4.

This clone has only a few counts. The chain uses TRBV19 and TRBJ1-1, with D uncertain. Trimming took 1 base from V and 4 from J, leaving 13 bases between them. Germline V CDR1 and CDR2: LNHDA, SQIVND (reference sequence). This CDR3 contains 15 residues. CDR3: CASSIVEGGGTEAFF. The CDR3 DNA reads as TGTGCCAGTAGTATAGTCGAGGGAGGCGGCACTGAAGCTTTCTTT.

This rearrangement joins TRBV4-1 to TRBJ2-5, with 7 bases aligning to TRBD2. Per germline, CDR1 MGHRA and CDR2 YSYEKL. CDR3 length equals 16 residues. V lost 4 bases and J lost 1; bases outside the gene matches: 9. CDR3: CASSPESGGFQETQYF. The CDR3 DNA follows: TGCGCCAGCAGCCCCGAATCCGGGGGGTTCCAAGAGACCCAGTACTTC.

Here the CDR3 reads CASSLGETEAFF. CDR3 in DNA: TGTGCCAGCAGCTTAGGGGAGACTGAAGCTTTCTTT. The V gene is TRBV7-8, the J gene TRBJ1-1; no definite D call. V lost 1 base to trimming and J lost 5 bases, with 5 bases between them. The CDR3 contains 12 residues. CDR1 is SGHVS and CDR2 is FQNEAQ in the germline V gene.

The V and J genes are TRBV5-1 and TRBJ1-1; D perhaps matches TRBD1 (6 bases). V lost 4 bases and J lost 8, with 18 bases in between. Per germline, CDR1 SGHRS and CDR2 YFSETQ. This CDR3 comprises 14 residues. This chain's CDR3 is CASSIIGGATEAFF. The CDR3 DNA sequence: TGCGCCAGCAGCATAATCGGGGGCGCGACGGAAGCTTTCTTT.

V usage is TRBV5-5 and J usage is TRBJ1-1; D possibly corresponds to TRBD1 (6 bases). The V gene lost 1 base and the J gene lost 0 bases, with 13 bases spanning the gap. Germline-derived CDR1 and CDR2 are SGHKS and YYEKEE (reference sequence). The CDR3 is 16 residues long. The CDR3: CASSLFKDRLNTEAFF. The CDR3 nucleotides read TGTGCCAGCAGCTTGTTTAAAGACAGGCTGAACACTGAAGCTTTCTTT. The full variable domain, completed using reference TRBV5-5 and TRBJ1-1, is DAGVTQSPTHLIKTRGQQVTLRCSPISGHKSVSWYQQVLGQGPQFIFQYYEKEERGRGNFPDRFSARQFPNYSSELNVNALLLGDSALYLCASSLFKDRLNTEAFFGQGTRLTVV.

This rearrangement joins TRBV7-9 to TRBJ1-1; D is perhaps TRBD1 (6 bases). Germline CDR1 and CDR2: SEHNR and FQNEAQ (reference sequence). This CDR3 has 15 amino acids. Trimming stripped 3 bases from V and 5 bases from J, with 16 bases between. The CDR3 spells CASSLTGAVETEAFF. In DNA, the CDR3 is TGTGCCAGCAGCTTGACAGGAGCGGTTGAGACTGAAGCTTTCTTT.

The J gene is TRBJ2-6, the V gene TRBV14; D call uncertain. Trimming shortened V by 0 bases and J by 4 bases, and 4 bases separated the two germline ends. Germline V gene data show CDR1 as SGHDN and CDR2 as FVKESK. The CDR3 totals 14 residues. In DNA, the CDR3 is TGTGCCAGCAGCCAAGATTCCGGGGCCAACGTCCTGACTTTC. Encoded protein: CASSQDSGANVLTF.

The V and J genes are TRBV3-1 (or the pseudogene TRBV3-2) and TRBJ2-2, with TRBD1 as a possible D gene (6 bases). The germline gives CDR1 LGHDT, CDR2 YNNKEL (reference sequence). The CDR3 has 15 residues. V lost 4 bases, J lost 3 bases, and 12 bases lay in between. CDR3 nucleotides: TGTGCCAGCAGCCTACACAGGGTTTACACCGGGGAGCTGTTTTTT. Its protein product is CASSLHRVYTGELFF.

This chain connects TRBV5-1 to TRBJ1-1, with TRBD1 matching over 10 bases. J was trimmed by 4 bases and V by 4 bases; bases with no gene match: 7. The CDR3 extends over 15 amino acids. CDR1 and CDR2 from the germline V gene are SGHRS and YFSETQ. The CDR3 is CASSTGQGGGTEAFF. Here the CDR3 DNA reads TGCGCCAGCAGCACAGGACAGGGGGGCGGCACTGAAGCTTTCTTT.

The chain links TRBV6-5 to TRBJ1-6, with 10 bases matching TRBD1. The CDR3 covers 14 residues. CDR1 MNHEY and CDR2 SVGAGI come from the germline V gene. V lost 7 bases and J lost 7; bases outside the gene matches: 4. CDR3 in DNA: TGTGCCAGCACCCCGGGACAGGGGAATTCACCCCTCCACTTT. This gives the protein CASTPGQGNSPLHF.